The source of this T cell receptor (beta chain) is a study of blood T cell repertoires in COVID-19. The protocol was immunoSEQ multiplex PCR, while the TCRdb copy is restricted to in-frame clones and leaves out a portion. The data contain some 220,000 clones, 84% of them singletons. In this sample, this clone turned up once. The CDR3 totals 14 residues. J was trimmed by 0 bases and V by 2 bases; bases with no gene match: 1. The V gene's germline CDR1 is SGHAT and CDR2 FQNNGV. This clonotype was obtained from a man aged 45-60 years with acute or convalescent COVID-19. The chain uses TRBV11-2 and TRBJ2-7; 7 bases line up with TRBD1. The sample taken for sequencing was peripheral blood. DNA of the CDR3: TGTGCCAGCAGCTTATCAGGGGGCTCCTACGAGCAGTACTTC. It codes for CASSLSGGSYEQYF.